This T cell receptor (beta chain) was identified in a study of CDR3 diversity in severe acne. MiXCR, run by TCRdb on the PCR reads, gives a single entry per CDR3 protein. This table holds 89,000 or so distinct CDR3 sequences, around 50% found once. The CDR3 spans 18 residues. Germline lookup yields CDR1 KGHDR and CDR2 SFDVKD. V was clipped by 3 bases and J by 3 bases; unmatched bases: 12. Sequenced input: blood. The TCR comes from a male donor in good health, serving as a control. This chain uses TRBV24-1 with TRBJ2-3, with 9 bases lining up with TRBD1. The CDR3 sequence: CATSDPSRGTGSTDTQYF. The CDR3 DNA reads TGTGCCACCAGTGATCCCTCCCGAGGGACAGGGAGTACAGATACGCAGTATTTT.